These 8 T cell receptor beta chains share one sample of origin, sequenced in a study of shared clonotypes between healthy human individuals. Using immunoSEQ multiplex PCR, the repertoire was profiled, and TCRdb retains in-frame clones only, with some absent. In the table there are 2.3 million or so clones, about 92% of which are singletons. Input material: naive CD4+ T cells from PBMCs. Subset noted: CD45RA+ positively selected. Receptors were obtained from a man younger than 30 in good health. Some clones in this sample may be carry-over from other donors' samples.

The chain uses TRBV7-9 and TRBJ2-3, with 7 bases aligning to TRBD2. The germline V gene encodes CDR1 SEHNR and CDR2 FQNEAQ (reference sequence). The ends lost 1 base at V and 4 bases at J; junction bases unmatched: 5. This CDR3 spans 15 amino acids. In DNA, the CDR3 is TGTGCCAGCAGCTTAGAGGGCGGGAGTGCAGATACGCAGTATTTT. Encoded protein: CASSLEGGSADTQYF.

The chain carries TRBV18 and TRBJ2-5, with a possible D match to TRBD2 (6 bases). V was shortened by 3 bases and J by 5 bases, with 10 bases between the two germline ends. This CDR3 comprises 13 residues. Per the germline V gene, CDR1 is KGHSH and CDR2 is LQKENI. Written as DNA, the CDR3 is TGTGCCAGCTCACCCTTTGGAGGGGAGACCCAGTACTTC. This gives the protein CASSPFGGETQYF.

The chain has TRBV28 and TRBJ1-2; 8 bases are a match to TRBD1. Germline assignment: CDR1 MDHEN and CDR2 SYDVKM. Trimming took 10 bases from V and 6 from J; bases not matched to a gene: 4. CDR3 size: 11 residues. The CDR3 coding sequence is TGTGCCACCACGACAGGGGATGGCTACACCTTC. Encoded protein: CATTTGDGYTF.

This chain joins TRBV6-1 and TRBJ2-5, with 11 bases matching TRBD1. Trimming took 4 bases from V and 1 from J; bases not matched to a gene: 5. CDR3 size: 16 residues. Germline assignment: CDR1 MNHNS and CDR2 SASEGT. The CDR3 nucleotides read TGTGCCAGCAGTGGGGGACAGGGGGTTGGCCAAGAGACCCAGTACTTC. The encoded protein is CASSGGQGVGQETQYF.

This chain uses TRBV9 with TRBJ2-1; 10 nucleotides line up with TRBD2. CDR3 length: 17 residues. Looked up from germline, CDR1 is SGDLS and CDR2 is YYNGEE. Trimming took 0 bases from V and 8 from J; bases not matched to a gene: 11. As DNA, the CDR3 is TGTGCCAGCAGCGTAGCGACGGCTAGCGGGAGTCGGTATGAGCAGTTCTTC. Protein sequence: CASSVATASGSRYEQFF.

This rearrangement joins TRBV5-1 to TRBJ2-3; possibly TRBD1 for D (5 bases). Deletions cut 4 bases from V and 2 bases from J, with 14 bases between. The CDR3 length is 15 residues. Germline CDR1 is SGHRS and CDR2 is YFSETQ. The CDR3 loop is CASSLGQGFTDTQYF. The CDR3 nucleotides read TGCGCCAGCAGCCTGGGGCAGGGTTTCACAGATACGCAGTATTTT. Together with reference TRBV5-1 and TRBJ2-3, the CDR3 gives the full variable domain: KAGVTQTPRYLIKTRGQQVTLSCSPISGHRSVSWYQQTPGQGLQFLFEYFSETQRNKGNFPGRFSGRQFSNSRSEMNVSTLELGDSALYLCASSLGQGFTDTQYFGPGTRLTVL.

CDR3 loop: CASSSPGLAGRGASYNEQFF. In DNA, the CDR3 is TGTGCCAGCAGTTCGCCGGGACTAGCGGGGCGAGGAGCCTCCTACAATGAGCAGTTCTTC. The rearrangement joins TRBV27 to TRBJ2-1; 13 bases are a match to TRBD2. Looked up from germline, CDR1 is MNHEY and CDR2 is SMNVEV (reference sequence). V was pared by 4 bases and J by 0 bases, with 12 bases of the junction left unmatched. The CDR3 sequence is 20 residues long.

The chain employs TRBV6-5 and TRBJ1-4, with TRBD1 identical over 9 bases. The J segment lost 3 bases and the V segment lost 7 bases, leaving 6 bases of the junction unmatched. The V gene's germline CDR1 is MNHEY and CDR2 SVGAGI. The CDR3 spans 15 residues. In DNA form, the CDR3 reads TGTGCCAGCAAGGAGCGGACAGGGGCTAATGAAAAACTGTTTTTT. Protein: CASKERTGANEKLFF.